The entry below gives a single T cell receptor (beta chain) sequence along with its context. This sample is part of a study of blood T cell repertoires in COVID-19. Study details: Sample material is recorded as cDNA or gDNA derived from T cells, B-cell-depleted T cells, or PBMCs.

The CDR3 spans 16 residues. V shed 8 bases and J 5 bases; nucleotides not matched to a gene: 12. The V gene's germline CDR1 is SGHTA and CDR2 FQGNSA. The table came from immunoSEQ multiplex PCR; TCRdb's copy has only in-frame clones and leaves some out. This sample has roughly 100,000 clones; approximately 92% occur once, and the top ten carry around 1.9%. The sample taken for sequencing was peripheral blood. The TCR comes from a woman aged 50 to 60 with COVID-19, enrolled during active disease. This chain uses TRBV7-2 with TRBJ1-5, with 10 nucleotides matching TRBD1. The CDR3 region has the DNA TGTGCCAGCGCTGTGGGACAGGGGATGGGGCATCAGCCCCAGCATTTT. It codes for CASAVGQGMGHQPQHF.